One and the same sample provided the 24 T cell receptor beta chains below, sequenced in a study of T-cell reconstitution after alpha-beta-depleted transplantation in children. The TCRbeta library incorporated unique molecular identifiers. TCRdb analysed the PCR reads with MiXCR anew, one entry per CDR3 protein. The profile shows about 58,000 distinct CDR3 sequences, 40% to 45% of them singletons. Sequences were derived from PBMCs, mostly from graft donor cells, sampled 360 days after TCRalphabeta/CD19-depleted stem cell transplant. These receptors were collected from a male patient aged 10-17 years who had a stem cell transplant for acute lymphoblastic leukemia, so the T cells may come from the graft donor.

The chain recombines TRBV6-5 with TRBJ2-3; 12 nucleotides align to TRBD2. Germline CDR1 MNHEY, CDR2 SVGAGI. V dropped 2 bases and J dropped 0; count of bases not matched to a gene: 3. The CDR3 sequence is 17 residues long. CDR3 residues: CASSYRTSGASTDTQYF. For the CDR3, the DNA is TGTGCCAGCAGTTACCGGACTAGCGGGGCTAGCACAGATACGCAGTATTTT.

The chain joins TRBV6-5 to TRBJ2-2; perhaps TRBD1 as D (6 bases). V shed 8 bases and J shed 6 bases, with 10 bases lying between them. Germline V gene sequence: CDR1 MNHEY, CDR2 SVGAGI. There are 12 residues in the CDR3. The CDR3 sequence is CASHRVPGELFF. The CDR3 DNA sequence: TGTGCCAGCCACAGGGTCCCCGGGGAGCTGTTTTTT.

The chain recombines TRBV7-6 with TRBJ1-3; D is undetermined. The V gene lost 5 bases and the J gene lost 2 bases, with 16 bases spanning the gap. The CDR3 sequence is 16 residues long. CDR1 is SGHVS, CDR2 FNYEAQ, per germline. Here the CDR3 DNA reads TGTGCCAGCAGCCCCCGCTGGGGAGTCCCTGGAAACACCATATATTTT. This encodes CASSPRWGVPGNTIYF.

V gene TRBV11-2 combines with J gene TRBJ1-1; TRBD1 is a possible D gene (5 bases). The CDR3 runs 16 residues. Germline CDR1 is SGHAT and CDR2 is FQNNGV. V lost 3 bases to trimming and J lost 5 bases, with 19 bases between them. The CDR3, as DNA: TGTGCCAGCAGCTTTACCCGGGACCCAAGGCCTACTGAAGCTTTCTTT. It yields the protein CASSFTRDPRPTEAFF.

The chain carries TRBV29-1 and TRBJ2-7, with D perhaps given as TRBD1 or TRBD2 (5 bases each). Trimming pared 1 base from V and 0 bases from J, leaving 10 bases between. The CDR3 runs to 14 residues. Germline CDR1 is SQVTM and CDR2 is ANQGSEA. CDR3 DNA: TGCAGCGTTGAAGCAGGGACCAGCTCCTACGAGCAGTACTTC. Amino acids: CSVEAGTSSYEQYF.

The sample holds a few counts of this clonotype. The rearrangement links TRBV6-1 to TRBJ1-4; 10 bases align to TRBD1. CDR1 and CDR2 from the germline V gene are MNHNS and SASEGT. The CDR3 covers 15 residues. After removal of 3 bases from V and 8 bases from J, the junction contained 6 bases not matched to a gene. For the CDR3, the DNA is TGTGCCAGCAGTGACCCCGGGACAGGGGCGGAAAAACTGTTTTTT. Protein product: CASSDPGTGAEKLFF.

The chain couples TRBV27 to TRBJ2-1, with D perhaps TRBD2 (6 bases). V lost 8 bases, J lost 0 bases, and 11 bases lay in between. The CDR3 extends over 14 amino acids. The V gene's germline CDR1 is MNHEY and CDR2 SMNVEV (reference sequence). For the CDR3, the DNA is TGTGCCAGCCATGGGGGGAGCTCCTACAATGAGCAGTTCTTC. It is translated as CASHGGSSYNEQFF.

The chain carries TRBV27 and TRBJ2-5; D is ambiguous. CDR1 and CDR2 from the germline V gene are MNHEY and SMNVEV (reference sequence). V dropped 7 bases and J dropped 4 bases, with 4 bases sitting between them. This CDR3 region has 10 residues. The CDR3 nucleotides are TGTGCCAGCAATGGAGAGACCCAGTACTTC. Translating gives CASNGETQYF.

V and J are TRBV7-3 and TRBJ2-1; 10 bases agree with TRBD2. CDR1 and CDR2 from the germline V gene are SGHTA and FQGTGA. V lost 5 bases, J lost 0 bases, and 7 bases stayed unmatched. The CDR3 runs to 17 residues. This CDR3 reads CASSPQLAGSSYNEQFF. As DNA, the CDR3 is TGTGCCAGCAGCCCGCAACTAGCGGGGAGCTCCTACAATGAGCAGTTCTTC.

The J gene is TRBJ2-5, the V gene TRBV12-3 or TRBV12-4; D possibly matches TRBD1 or TRBD2 (5 bases each). V was pared by 4 bases and J by 0 bases, with 9 bases between. The CDR3 totals 14 residues. CDR3 sequence reads: CASSSPGHQETQYF. The CDR3 nucleotides read TGTGCCAGCAGTTCACCGGGACACCAAGAGACCCAGTACTTC.

This clonotype was observed a handful of times. The rearrangement joins TRBV27 to TRBJ1-1; TRBD1 might be the D (5 bases). The germline V gene has CDR1 MNHEY and CDR2 SMNVEV (reference sequence). The ends were cut back, 3 bases at V and 5 bases at J, with 10 bases in the middle. This CDR3 is built from 13 residues. The CDR3 nucleotides are TGTGCCAGCAGTTTGATGGGGGATACTGAAGCTTTCTTT. It translates to CASSLMGDTEAFF.

This clonotype was seen a few times. The chain recombines TRBV11-1 with TRBJ1-1; D not resolved. Germline lookup yields CDR1 SGHAT and CDR2 FQDESV (reference sequence). V was clipped by 1 base and J by 1 base, with 10 bases between them. The CDR3 has 15 amino acids. The chain's CDR3 is CASSLGSAGNTEAFF. CDR3 bases: TGTGCCAGCAGCTTAGGCAGTGCGGGGAACACTGAAGCTTTCTTT.

This sequence joins TRBV7-3 and TRBJ1-1; no clear D gene. V was trimmed by 3 bases and J by 1 base, leaving 6 bases between them. Germline lookup yields CDR1 SGHTA and CDR2 FQGTGA. This CDR3 is 13 amino acids long. The CDR3 region has the DNA TGTGCCAGCAGCTTCGGCCCGAACACTGAAGCTTTCTTT. This codes for CASSFGPNTEAFF.

This clonotype was seen only a few times. The chain employs TRBV5-5 and TRBJ2-7; 9 bases are shared with TRBD1. The CDR3 spans 15 residues. The V gene's germline CDR1 is SGHKS and CDR2 YYEKEE (reference sequence). Trimming at V came to 3 bases and at J to 1 base, leaving 5 bases not matched to a gene. The CDR3 DNA sequence: TGTGCCAGCAGCTCTCCCGGGACAGGGTCCTACGAGCAGTACTTC. This codes for CASSSPGTGSYEQYF.

This chain connects TRBV4-3 to TRBJ2-5; D is undetermined. V was trimmed by 1 base and J by 5 bases, leaving 8 bases between them. The CDR3 runs to 13 residues. CDR1 is LGHNA and CDR2 is YSLEER in the germline V gene. The CDR3 sequence is CASSQGVGETQYF. The CDR3 DNA follows: TGCGCCAGCAGCCAAGGAGTGGGGGAGACCCAGTACTTC.

There are a few counts of this clonotype. The V gene is TRBV5-1, the J gene TRBJ2-2; D is unclear. Trimming took off 0 bases at V and 6 bases at J, with 6 bases between the two ends. Per the germline V gene, CDR1 is SGHRS and CDR2 is YFSETQ. The CDR3 runs to 13 residues. The CDR3 bases are TGCGCCAGCAGCTTGGCCCAAGCCGGGGAGCTGTTTTTT. Amino acids: CASSLAQAGELFF.

V usage is TRBV12-3 or TRBV12-4 and J usage is TRBJ2-5, with 7 bases lining up with TRBD1. This CDR3 region has 16 residues. V trimming: 2 bases; J trimming: 2 bases; junction bases outside the gene matches: 8. CDR3 coding DNA: TGTGCCAGCAGTTTATGGGGGACAGCGCTTCAAGAGACCCAGTACTTC. Amino acid sequence: CASSLWGTALQETQYF.

In the case of this clonotype: The junction differs from germline at one of its ends, possibly a read error. The J gene is TRBJ1-6, the V gene TRBV10-3; perhaps TRBD1 as D (5 bases). The CDR3 is 15 residues long. CDR1 ENHRY and CDR2 SYGVKD come from the germline V gene. The CDR3 is CAIKGDGTASTALHF. CDR3 nucleotide sequence: TGCGCGATCAAAGGGGACGGGACGGCTTCGACGGCCCTCCACTTT.

This chain joins TRBV12-3 or TRBV12-4 and TRBJ1-1; TRBD1 aligns across 8 bases. V shed 6 bases and J 3 bases; nucleotides not matched to a gene: 6. The CDR3 is 14 residues long. Here the CDR3 reads CASRFRTGYTEAFF. CDR3 nucleotides: TGTGCCAGCAGGTTCAGGACAGGGTACACTGAAGCTTTCTTT.

This clonotype appeared a few times. V is TRBV28 and J is TRBJ2-7; no reliable D call. V lost 3 bases, J lost 6 bases, and 6 bases lay in between. CDR1 MDHEN and CDR2 SYDVKM come from the germline V gene. The CDR3 has 11 amino acids. CDR3 nucleotide sequence: TGTGCCAGCAGTTTCGGTTCCGAGCAGTACTTC. Translation gives CASSFGSEQYF.

This chain connects TRBV24-1 to TRBJ2-3; 8 nucleotides align to TRBD2. Unmatched junction bases numbered 14, after V lost 5 bases and J lost 5 bases. The germline CDR1 and CDR2 sequences are KGHDR and SFDVKD. This CDR3 has 17 residues. CDR3: CATSANEGGLVKDTQYF. The DNA for the CDR3 is TGTGCCACCAGTGCTAATGAAGGGGGACTAGTTAAAGATACGCAGTATTTT.

The rearrangement uses TRBV7-2 and TRBJ2-5; D is unresolved. The CDR3 totals 14 residues. Per germline, CDR1 SGHTA and CDR2 FQGNSA. V lost 2 bases, J lost 2 bases, and 9 bases lay in between. The CDR3 DNA is TGTGCCAGCAGCTTATATACAGCACAAGAGACCCAGTACTTC. This encodes CASSLYTAQETQYF.

This clonotype has ten or more counts. This chain joins TRBV7-8 and TRBJ2-3; perhaps TRBD2 as D (5 bases). V was shortened by 2 bases and J by 2 bases, with 14 bases between the two germline ends. The CDR3 spans 16 residues. The germline V gene has CDR1 SGHVS and CDR2 FQNEAQ. Here the CDR3 reads CASSLLAGGYTDTQYF. The CDR3, as DNA: TGTGCCAGCAGCTTATTGGCGGGCGGTTACACAGATACGCAGTATTTT.

The rearrangement uses TRBV5-1 and TRBJ2-1, with D uncertain. Trimming cost V 0 bases and J 5 bases, with 9 bases left between them. The CDR3 is made up of 14 amino acids. CDR1 is SGHRS and CDR2 is YFSETQ in the germline V gene. The CDR3 spells CASSLGLIHNEQFF. The CDR3 nucleotides are TGCGCCAGCAGCTTGGGACTCATACACAATGAGCAGTTCTTC.